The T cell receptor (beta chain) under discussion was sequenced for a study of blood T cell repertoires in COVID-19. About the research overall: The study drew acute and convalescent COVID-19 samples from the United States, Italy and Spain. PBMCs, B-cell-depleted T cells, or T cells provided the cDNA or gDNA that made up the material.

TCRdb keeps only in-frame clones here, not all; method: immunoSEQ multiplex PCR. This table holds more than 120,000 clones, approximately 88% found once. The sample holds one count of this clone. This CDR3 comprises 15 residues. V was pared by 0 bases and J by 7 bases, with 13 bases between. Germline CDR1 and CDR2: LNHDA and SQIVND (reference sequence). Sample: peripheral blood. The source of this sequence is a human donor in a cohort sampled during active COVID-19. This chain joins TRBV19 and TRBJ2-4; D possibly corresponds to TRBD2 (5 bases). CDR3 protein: CASSIEERGWNIQYF. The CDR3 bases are TGTGCCAGTAGTATAGAGGAAAGAGGGTGGAACATTCAGTACTTC.